This T cell receptor beta chain was retrieved from a study of Graves' ophthalmopathy and Graves' hyperthyroidism. Background on the study: Peripheral blood was collected at initial diagnosis, before any treatment.

Lactation, pregnancy, uncontrolled infections and other autoimmune diseases were all grounds for excluding patients. The study amplified TCR beta CDR3 regions using RNA transcripts. The workflow started with a first-round RT-PCR run with HTBI primers and then moved on to a second-round multiplex PCR. One entry per CDR3 protein results from TCRdb running MiXCR on the multiplex PCR reads. The repertoire holds about 480,000 distinct CDR3 sequences, about 15% seen once, with over 8% in the top ten. Many counts were recorded for this clonotype. Its antigen remains unidentified. Study-level findings and limits: Appearing in blood as well were most expanded thyroid clonotypes above 0.001 frequency.

The TCR sequence derives from a woman in her 30s with Graves' ophthalmopathy. Material: blood.

This chain's CDR3 is CATFRDLRPGGYTF. CDR3 sequence (DNA): TGTGCCACCTTCCGGGACCTGAGACCGGGTGGCTACACCTTC. The chain carries TRBV15 and TRBJ1-2, with D maybe TRBD1 (5 bases). CDR1 is LNHNV and CDR2 is YYDKDF in the germline V gene (reference sequence). The V gene lost 8 bases and the J gene lost 7 bases, with 20 bases spanning the gap. This CDR3 is 14 amino acids long.